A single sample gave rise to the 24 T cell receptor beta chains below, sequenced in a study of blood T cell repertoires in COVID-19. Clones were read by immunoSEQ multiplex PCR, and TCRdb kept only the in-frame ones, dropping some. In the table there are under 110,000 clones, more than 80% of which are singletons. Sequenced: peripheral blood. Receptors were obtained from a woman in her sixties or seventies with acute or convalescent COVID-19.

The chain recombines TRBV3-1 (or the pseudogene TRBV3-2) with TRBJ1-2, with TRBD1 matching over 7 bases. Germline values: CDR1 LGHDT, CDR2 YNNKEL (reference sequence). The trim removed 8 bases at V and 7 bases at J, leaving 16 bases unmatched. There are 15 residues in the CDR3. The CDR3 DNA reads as TGTGCCAGCGGGACAGTCGGATTTGGGCGAGGTGGCTACACCTTC. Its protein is CASGTVGFGRGGYTF.

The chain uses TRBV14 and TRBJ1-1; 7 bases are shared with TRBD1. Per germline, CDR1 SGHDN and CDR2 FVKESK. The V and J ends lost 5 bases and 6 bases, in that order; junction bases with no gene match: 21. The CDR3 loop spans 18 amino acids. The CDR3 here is CASSVNTGAYGHRAEAFF. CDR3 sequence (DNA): TGTGCCAGCAGCGTTAACACAGGGGCTTATGGTCACCGCGCTGAAGCTTTCTTT.

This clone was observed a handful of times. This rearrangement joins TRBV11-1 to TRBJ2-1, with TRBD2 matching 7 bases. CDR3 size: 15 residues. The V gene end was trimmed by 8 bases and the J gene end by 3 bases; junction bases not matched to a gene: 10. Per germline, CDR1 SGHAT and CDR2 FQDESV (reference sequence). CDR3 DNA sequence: TGTGCCAGCGGCGGGGGTGCGGGCAACTACAATGAGCAGTTCTTC. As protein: CASGGGAGNYNEQFF.

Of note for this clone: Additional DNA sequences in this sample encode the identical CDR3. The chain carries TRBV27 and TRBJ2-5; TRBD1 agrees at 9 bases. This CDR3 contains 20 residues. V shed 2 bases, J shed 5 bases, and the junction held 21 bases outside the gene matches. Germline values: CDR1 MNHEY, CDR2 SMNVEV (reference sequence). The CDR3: CASSLRPPSYRQGVRETQYF. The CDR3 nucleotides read TGTGCCAGCAGTTTACGACCTCCTAGTTACCGACAGGGGGTTAGGGAGACCCAGTACTTC.

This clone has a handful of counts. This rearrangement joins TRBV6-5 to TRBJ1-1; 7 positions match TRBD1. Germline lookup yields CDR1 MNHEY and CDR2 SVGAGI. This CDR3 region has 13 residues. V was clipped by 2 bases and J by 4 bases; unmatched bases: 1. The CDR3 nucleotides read TGTGCCAGCAGTTACAGGGGGCGCACTGAAGCTTTCTTT. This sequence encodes CASSYRGRTEAFF.

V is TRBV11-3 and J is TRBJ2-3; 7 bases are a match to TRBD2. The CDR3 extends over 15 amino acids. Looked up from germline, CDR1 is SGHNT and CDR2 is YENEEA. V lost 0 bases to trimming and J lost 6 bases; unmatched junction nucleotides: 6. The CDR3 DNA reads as TGTGCCAGCAGCTTAGATAGACTAGCAGGGGATACGCAGTATTTT. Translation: CASSLDRLAGDTQYF.

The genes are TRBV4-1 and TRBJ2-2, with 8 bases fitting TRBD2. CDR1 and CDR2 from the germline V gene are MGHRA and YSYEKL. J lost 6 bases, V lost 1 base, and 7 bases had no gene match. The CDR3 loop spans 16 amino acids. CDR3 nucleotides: TGCGCCAGCAGCCAAGTGACTAGCGCCTTACCCGGGGAGCTGTTTTTT. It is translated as CASSQVTSALPGELFF.

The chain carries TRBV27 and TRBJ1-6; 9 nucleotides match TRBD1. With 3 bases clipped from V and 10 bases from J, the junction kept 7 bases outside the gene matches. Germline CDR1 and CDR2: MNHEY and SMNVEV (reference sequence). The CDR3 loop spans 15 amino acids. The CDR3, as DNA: TGTGCCAGCAGTTTTCCAGACAGGGGGAACTCACCCCTCCACTTT. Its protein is CASSFPDRGNSPLHF.

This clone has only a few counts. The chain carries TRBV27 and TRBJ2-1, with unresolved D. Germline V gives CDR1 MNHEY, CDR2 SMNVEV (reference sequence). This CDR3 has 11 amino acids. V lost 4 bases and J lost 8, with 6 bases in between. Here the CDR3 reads CASSYSHEQFF. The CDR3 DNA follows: TGTGCCAGCAGTTATAGTCATGAGCAGTTCTTC.

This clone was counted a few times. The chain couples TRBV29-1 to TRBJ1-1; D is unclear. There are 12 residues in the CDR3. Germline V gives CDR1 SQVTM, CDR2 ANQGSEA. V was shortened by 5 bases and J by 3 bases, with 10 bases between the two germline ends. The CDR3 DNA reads TGCAGCGTTCTTCGGTCTGACACTGAAGCTTTCTTT. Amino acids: CSVLRSDTEAFF.

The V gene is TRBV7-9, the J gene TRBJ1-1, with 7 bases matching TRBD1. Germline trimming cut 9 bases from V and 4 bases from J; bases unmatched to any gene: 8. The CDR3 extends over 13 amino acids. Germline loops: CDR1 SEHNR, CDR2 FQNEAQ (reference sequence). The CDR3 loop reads CASSDRALTEAFF. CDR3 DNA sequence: TGTGCCAGTTCAGACAGGGCCCTCACTGAAGCTTTCTTT.

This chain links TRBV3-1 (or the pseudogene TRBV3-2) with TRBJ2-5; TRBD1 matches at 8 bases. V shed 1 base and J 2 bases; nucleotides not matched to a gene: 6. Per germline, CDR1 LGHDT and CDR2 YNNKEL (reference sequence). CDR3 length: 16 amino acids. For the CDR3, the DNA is TGTGCCAGCAGCCAAGCGGCCGGACAGGGACAAGAGACCCAGTACTTC. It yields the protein CASSQAAGQGQETQYF.

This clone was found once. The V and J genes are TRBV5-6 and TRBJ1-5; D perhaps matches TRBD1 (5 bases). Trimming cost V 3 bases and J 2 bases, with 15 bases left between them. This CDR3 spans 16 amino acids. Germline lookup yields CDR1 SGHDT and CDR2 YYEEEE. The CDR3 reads CASSWGGLLGNQPQHF. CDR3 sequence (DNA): TGTGCCAGCAGCTGGGGGGGACTCCTGGGCAATCAGCCCCAGCATTTT.

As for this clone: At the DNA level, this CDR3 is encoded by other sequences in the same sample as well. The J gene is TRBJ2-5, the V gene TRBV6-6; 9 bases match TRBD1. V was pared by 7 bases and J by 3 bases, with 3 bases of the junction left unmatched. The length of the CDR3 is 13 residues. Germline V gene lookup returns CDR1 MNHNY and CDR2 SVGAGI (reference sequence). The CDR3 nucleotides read TGTGCCAGCACCGGACAGGGGAAAGAGACCCAGTACTTC. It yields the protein CASTGQGKETQYF.

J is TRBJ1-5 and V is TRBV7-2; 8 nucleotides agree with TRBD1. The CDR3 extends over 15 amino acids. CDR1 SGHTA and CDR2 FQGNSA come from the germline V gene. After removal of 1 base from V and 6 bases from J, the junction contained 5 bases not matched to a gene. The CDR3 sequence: CASSLDRGIGQPQHF. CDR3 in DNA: TGTGCCAGCAGCTTAGACAGGGGGATCGGTCAGCCCCAGCATTTT.

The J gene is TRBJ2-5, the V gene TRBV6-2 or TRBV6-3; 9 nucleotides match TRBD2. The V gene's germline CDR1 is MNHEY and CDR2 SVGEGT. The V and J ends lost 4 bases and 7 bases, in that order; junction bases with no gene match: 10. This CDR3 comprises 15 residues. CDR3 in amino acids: CASSLAGGTVGTQYF. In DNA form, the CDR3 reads TGTGCCAGCAGTTTGGCGGGAGGGACGGTAGGGACCCAGTACTTC.

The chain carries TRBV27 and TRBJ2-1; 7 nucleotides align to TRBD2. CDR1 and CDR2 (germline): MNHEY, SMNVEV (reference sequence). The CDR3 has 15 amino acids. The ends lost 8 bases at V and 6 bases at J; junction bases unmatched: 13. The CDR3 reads CASFGRLAFGNEQFF. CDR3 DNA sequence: TGTGCCAGCTTCGGAAGACTAGCCTTCGGCAATGAGCAGTTCTTC.

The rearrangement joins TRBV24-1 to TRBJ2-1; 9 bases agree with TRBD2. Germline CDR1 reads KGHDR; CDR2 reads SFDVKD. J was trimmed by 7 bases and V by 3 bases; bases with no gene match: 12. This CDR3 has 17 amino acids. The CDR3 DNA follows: TGTGCCACCAGTGATGGCTCCATGGGACTAGCTAGGAATGAGCAGTTCTTC. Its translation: CATSDGSMGLARNEQFF.

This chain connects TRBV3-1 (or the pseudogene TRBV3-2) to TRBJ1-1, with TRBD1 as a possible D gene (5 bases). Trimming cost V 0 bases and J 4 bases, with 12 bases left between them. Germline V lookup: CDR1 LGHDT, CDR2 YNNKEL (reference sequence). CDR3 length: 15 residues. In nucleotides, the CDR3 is TGTGCCAGCAGCCAAGATCCCGACGGGGGCACTGAAGCTTTCTTT. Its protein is CASSQDPDGGTEAFF.

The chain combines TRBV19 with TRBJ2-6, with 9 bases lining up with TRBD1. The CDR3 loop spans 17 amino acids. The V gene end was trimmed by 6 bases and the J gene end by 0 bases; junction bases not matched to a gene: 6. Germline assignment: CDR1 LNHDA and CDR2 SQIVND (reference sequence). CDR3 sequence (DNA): TGTGCCAGTAGCAGACAGGGGGGATACTCTGGGGCCAACGTCCTGACTTTC. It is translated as CASSRQGGYSGANVLTF.

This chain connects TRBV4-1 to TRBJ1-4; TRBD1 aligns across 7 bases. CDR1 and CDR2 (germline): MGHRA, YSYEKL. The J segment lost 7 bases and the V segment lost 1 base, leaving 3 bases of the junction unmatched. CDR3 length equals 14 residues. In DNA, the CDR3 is TGCGCCAGCAGCCAAGGACAGGGTGGTGAAAAACTGTTTTTT. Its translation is CASSQGQGGEKLFF.

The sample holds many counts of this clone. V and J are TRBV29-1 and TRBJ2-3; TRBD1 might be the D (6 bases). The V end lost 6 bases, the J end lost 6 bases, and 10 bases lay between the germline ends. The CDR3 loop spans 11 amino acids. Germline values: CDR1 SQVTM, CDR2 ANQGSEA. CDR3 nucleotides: TGCAGCGTCCTCGGACAGGATACGCAGTATTTT. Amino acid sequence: CSVLGQDTQYF.

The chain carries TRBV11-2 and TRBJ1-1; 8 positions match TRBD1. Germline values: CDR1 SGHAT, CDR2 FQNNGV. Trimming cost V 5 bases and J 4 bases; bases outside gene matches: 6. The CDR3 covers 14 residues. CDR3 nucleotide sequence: TGTGCCAGCAGCCTCAGACAGGGGTCCACTGAAGCTTTCTTT. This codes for CASSLRQGSTEAFF.

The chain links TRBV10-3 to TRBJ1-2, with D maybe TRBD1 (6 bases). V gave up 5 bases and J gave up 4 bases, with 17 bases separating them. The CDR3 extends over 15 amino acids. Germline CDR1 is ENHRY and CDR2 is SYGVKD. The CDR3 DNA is TGTGCCATCAGTCAACCGACGGGACAATCCTATGGCTACACCTTC. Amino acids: CAISQPTGQSYGYTF.